Presented here are 9 T cell receptor beta chains from one specimen sequenced in a study of human T cells and chemical hapten exposure. The time point was: patch test 1, 2 weeks after DPC sensitization. The treatment: therapeutic diphenylcyclopropenone sensitization with weekly scalp DPC. TCRdb re-analysed the RACE reads in MiXCR, keeping a single row per CDR3 protein. The sample has 180,000 or so distinct CDR3 sequences, roughly 15% seen once. Sequencing used whole blood, obtained in connection with sensitization to the hapten diphenylcyclopropenone (DPC). The receptors were sampled from a woman younger than 45 with alopecia areata. Some clones in this sample may be carry-over from other donors' samples.

The chain links TRBV7-8 to TRBJ2-5, with 8 bases lining up with TRBD2. CDR1 is SGHVS and CDR2 is FQNEAQ in the germline V gene. The CDR3 consists of 13 residues. V lost 5 bases, J lost 3 bases, and 2 bases stayed unmatched. The CDR3 DNA follows: TGTGCCAGCAGCAGTAGCGGGGAAGAGACCCAGTACTTC. It yields the protein CASSSSGEETQYF.

The chain carries TRBV28 and TRBJ2-1, with D possibly TRBD2 on 5 matching bases. This CDR3 has 15 residues. Germline V gives CDR1 MDHEN, CDR2 SYDVKM. V lost 7 bases and J lost 10, with 23 bases in between. The CDR3 reads CASTPGSTLQREQFF. The CDR3 DNA sequence: TGTGCCAGCACCCCCGGATCTACTCTACAGCGGGAGCAGTTCTTC.

This clonotype was observed many times. The J gene is TRBJ1-5, the V gene TRBV20-1; D might be TRBD1 (5 bases). Trimming removed 1 base from V and 7 bases from J, with 20 bases in between. The CDR3 consists of 16 residues. Germline CDR1 reads DFQATT; CDR2 reads SNEGSKA (reference sequence). CDR3 amino acids: CSARVGAAGTNQPQHF. CDR3 bases: TGCAGTGCTAGAGTCGGTGCAGCAGGGACGAACCAGCCCCAGCATTTT.

V is TRBV7-9 and J is TRBJ1-6, with D unclear. This CDR3 region has 15 residues. The germline V gene has CDR1 SEHNR and CDR2 FQNEAQ (reference sequence). Trimming shortened V by 1 base and J by 7 bases, and 11 bases separated the two germline ends. CDR3 sequence: CASSLGGPENSPLHF. The CDR3 coding sequence is TGTGCCAGCAGCTTAGGAGGACCTGAAAATTCACCCCTCCACTTT.

This clonotype was seen a single time. The chain combines TRBV27 with TRBJ1-3; D not resolved. CDR1 and CDR2 from the germline V gene are MNHEY and SMNVEV (reference sequence). The CDR3 is 14 amino acids. Trimming removed 5 bases at V and 0 bases at J, with 8 bases between. The CDR3 sequence: CASSAQSSGNTIYF. In nucleotides, the CDR3 is TGTGCCAGCAGTGCCCAGAGCTCTGGAAACACCATATATTTT.

The chain has TRBV11-2 and TRBJ1-6, with D unclear. V lost 5 bases and J lost 9, with 8 bases in between. Germline loops: CDR1 SGHAT, CDR2 FQNNGV. CDR3 length: 12 residues. CDR3 protein: CASSPSGSPLHF. CDR3 DNA sequence: TGTGCCAGCAGCCCATCAGGTTCACCCCTCCACTTT. Supplemented by reference TRBV11-2 and TRBJ1-6, the full variable domain reads EAGVAQSPRYKIIEKRQSVAFWCNPISGHATLYWYQQILGQGPKLLIQFQNNGVVDDSQLPKDRFSAERLKGVDSTLKIQPAKLEDSAVYLCASSPSGSPLHFGNGTRLTVT.

This clonotype has ten or more counts. CDR3 sequence: CASSYRLFDYEQYF. The CDR3 region has the DNA TGTGCCAGCAGTTACAGGTTATTCGACTACGAGCAGTACTTC. The chain links TRBV6-2 or TRBV6-3 to TRBJ2-7; no firm D call. The CDR3 spans 14 residues. Germline V lookup: CDR1 MNHEY, CDR2 SVGEGT. Trimming removed 2 bases from V and 3 bases from J, with 11 bases in between.

This clonotype has only a few counts. The V gene is TRBV11-2, the J gene TRBJ2-1; 7 bases map to TRBD1. The CDR3 spans 12 residues. The germline V gene has CDR1 SGHAT and CDR2 FQNNGV. Trimming at V came to 5 bases and at J to 7 bases, leaving 2 bases not matched to a gene. For the CDR3, the DNA is TGTGCCAGCAGCAAGACAGGGAATGAGCAGTTCTTC. Protein: CASSKTGNEQFF.

This clonotype was found a few times. The chain combines TRBV29-1 with TRBJ2-6, with D possibly matching TRBD2 (6 bases). CDR3 length: 14 residues. Germline CDR1 SQVTM, CDR2 ANQGSEA. The CDR3 loop reads CAGTSTSGANVLTF. In DNA, the CDR3 is TGCGCCGGGACTTCTACCTCTGGGGCCAACGTCCTGACTTTC.